This entry features one TCR beta chain sequence. Its antigen is unidentified. Clinical symptoms, serum thyroxine, TRAb, thyroid ultrasound and orbital computed tomography established diagnosis. Germline trimming cut 2 bases from V and 8 bases from J; bases unmatched to any gene: 17. Germline V gene data show CDR1 as MGHRA and CDR2 as YSYEKL. CDR3 length: 18 amino acids. The sample is drawn from a study of T cells in Graves' hyperthyroidism and ophthalmopathy. Study outcomes and limitations: Ophthalmopathy was model-predicted a median roughly 6.2 months pre-onset.

The TCR beta CDR3 regions underwent amplification using RNA transcripts as the source. RT-PCR in the first round (using the HTBI primer set) targeted the TCR CDR3. TCRdb used MiXCR to reprocess the multiplex PCR reads, holding one entry per CDR3 protein. The repertoire holds roughly 260,000 distinct CDR3 sequences, approximately 14% seen once, with 13% in the top ten. This chain links TRBV4-1 with TRBJ2-3; TRBD2 matches at 9 bases. The sequenced material came from blood. The TCR comes from a woman in her thirties or forties with Graves' hyperthyroidism that later progressed to Graves' ophthalmopathy. CDR3 nucleotide sequence: TGCGCCAGCAGCCAACCTCCTTTCGGGACTAGCAGGGGAGGTACGCAGTATTTT. Translating gives CASSQPPFGTSRGGTQYF.